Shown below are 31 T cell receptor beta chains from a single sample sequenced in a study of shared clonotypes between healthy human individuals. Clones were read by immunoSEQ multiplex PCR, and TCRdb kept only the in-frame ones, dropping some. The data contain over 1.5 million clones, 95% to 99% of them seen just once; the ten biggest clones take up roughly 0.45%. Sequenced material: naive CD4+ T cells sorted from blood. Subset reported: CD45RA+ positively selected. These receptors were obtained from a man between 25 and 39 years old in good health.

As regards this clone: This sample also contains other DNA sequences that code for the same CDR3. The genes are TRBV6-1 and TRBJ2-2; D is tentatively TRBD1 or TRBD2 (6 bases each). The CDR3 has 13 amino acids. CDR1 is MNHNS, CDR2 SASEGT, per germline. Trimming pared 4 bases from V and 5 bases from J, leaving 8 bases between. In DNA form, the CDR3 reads TGTGCCAGCAGTGTAGGGGGGACCGGGGAGCTGTTTTTT. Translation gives CASSVGGTGELFF.

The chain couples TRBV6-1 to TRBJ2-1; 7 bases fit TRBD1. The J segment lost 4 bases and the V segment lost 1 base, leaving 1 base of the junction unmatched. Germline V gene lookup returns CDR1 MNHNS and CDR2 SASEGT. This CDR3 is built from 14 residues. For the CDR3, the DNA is TGTGCCAGCAGTGAAGGACAGGGTTACAATGAGCAGTTCTTC. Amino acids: CASSEGQGYNEQFF.

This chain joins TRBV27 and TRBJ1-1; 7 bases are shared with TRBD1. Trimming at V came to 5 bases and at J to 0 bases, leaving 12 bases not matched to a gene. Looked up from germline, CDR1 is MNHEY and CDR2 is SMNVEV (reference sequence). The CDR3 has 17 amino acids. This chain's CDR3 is CASSITGVGMLNTEAFF. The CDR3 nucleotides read TGTGCCAGCAGTATCACAGGGGTTGGGATGTTGAACACTGAAGCTTTCTTT.

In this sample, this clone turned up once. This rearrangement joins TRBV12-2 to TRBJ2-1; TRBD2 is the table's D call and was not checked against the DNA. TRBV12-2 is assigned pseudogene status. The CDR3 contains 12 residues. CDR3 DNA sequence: TGTGCAAGTCGCCGTTGGACTAGCGGGCAGTTCTTC. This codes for CASRRWTSGQFF.

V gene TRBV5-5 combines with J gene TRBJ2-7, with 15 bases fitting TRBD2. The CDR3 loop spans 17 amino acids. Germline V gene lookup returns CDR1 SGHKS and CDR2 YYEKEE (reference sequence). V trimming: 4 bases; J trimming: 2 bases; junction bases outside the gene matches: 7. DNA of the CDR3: TGTGCCAGCAGCGCGGGACTAGCGGGAGGACCTCCCTACGAGCAGTACTTC. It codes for CASSAGLAGGPPYEQYF.

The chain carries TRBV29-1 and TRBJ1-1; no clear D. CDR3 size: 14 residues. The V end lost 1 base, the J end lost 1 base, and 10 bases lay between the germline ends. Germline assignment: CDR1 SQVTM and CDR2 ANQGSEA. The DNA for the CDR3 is TGCAGCGTTGAAGGAAAGGCGTCGAACACTGAAGCTTTCTTT. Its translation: CSVEGKASNTEAFF.

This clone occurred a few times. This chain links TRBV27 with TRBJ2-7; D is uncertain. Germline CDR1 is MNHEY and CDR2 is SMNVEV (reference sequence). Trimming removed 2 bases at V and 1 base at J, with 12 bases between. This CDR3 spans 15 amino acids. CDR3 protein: CASSLTRGRSYEQYF. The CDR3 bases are TGTGCCAGCAGTTTAACTCGTGGAAGGTCCTACGAGCAGTACTTC.

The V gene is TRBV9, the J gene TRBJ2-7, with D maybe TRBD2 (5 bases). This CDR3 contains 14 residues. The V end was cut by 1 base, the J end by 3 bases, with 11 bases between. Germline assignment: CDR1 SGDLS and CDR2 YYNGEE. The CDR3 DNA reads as TGTGCCAGCAGCGTAAGCATCGGGAACTACGAGCAGTACTTC. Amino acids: CASSVSIGNYEQYF.

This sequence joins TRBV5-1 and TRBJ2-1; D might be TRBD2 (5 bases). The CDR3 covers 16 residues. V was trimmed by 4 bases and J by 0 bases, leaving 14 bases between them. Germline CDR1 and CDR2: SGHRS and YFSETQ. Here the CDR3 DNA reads TGCGCCAGCAGCCCGAATTCCGGGGTCTCCTACAATGAGCAGTTCTTC. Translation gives CASSPNSGVSYNEQFF. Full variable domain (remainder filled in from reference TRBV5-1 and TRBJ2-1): KAGVTQTPRYLIKTRGQQVTLSCSPISGHRSVSWYQQTPGQGLQFLFEYFSETQRNKGNFPGRFSGRQFSNSRSEMNVSTLELGDSALYLCASSPNSGVSYNEQFFGPGTRLTVL.

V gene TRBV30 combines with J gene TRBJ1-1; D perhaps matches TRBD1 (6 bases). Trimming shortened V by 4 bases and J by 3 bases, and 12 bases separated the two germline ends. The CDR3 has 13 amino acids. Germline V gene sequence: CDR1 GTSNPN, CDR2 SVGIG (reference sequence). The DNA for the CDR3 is TGTGCCTGGACAGGGGTGGGAGACACTGAAGCTTTCTTT. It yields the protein CAWTGVGDTEAFF.

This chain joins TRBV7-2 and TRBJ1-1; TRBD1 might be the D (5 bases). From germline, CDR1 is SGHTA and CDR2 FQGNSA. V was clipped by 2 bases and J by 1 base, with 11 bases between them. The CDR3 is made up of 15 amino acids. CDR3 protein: CASSLKGRRNTEAFF. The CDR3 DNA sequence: TGTGCCAGCAGCTTAAAGGGACGAAGGAACACTGAAGCTTTCTTT.

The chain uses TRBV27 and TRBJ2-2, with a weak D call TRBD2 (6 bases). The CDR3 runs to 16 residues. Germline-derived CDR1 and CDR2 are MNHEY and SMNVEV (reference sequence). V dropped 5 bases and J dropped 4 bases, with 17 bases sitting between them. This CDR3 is CASSPTGAGITGELFF. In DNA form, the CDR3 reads TGTGCCAGCAGTCCGACCGGAGCGGGCATCACCGGGGAGCTGTTTTTT.

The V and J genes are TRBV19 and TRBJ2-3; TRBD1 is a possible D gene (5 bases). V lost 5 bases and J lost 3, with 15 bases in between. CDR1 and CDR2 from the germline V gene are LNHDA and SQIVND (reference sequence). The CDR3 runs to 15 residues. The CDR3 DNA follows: TGTGCCAGTAGTTCATCAGGGAAGTGGACAGATACGCAGTATTTT. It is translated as CASSSSGKWTDTQYF.

CDR3 DNA sequence: TGTGCCAGCAGCGGAACCGGGAGATACAATGAGCAGTTCTTC. It yields the protein CASSGTGRYNEQFF. The rearrangement joins TRBV5-6 to TRBJ2-1, with a tentative D call TRBD2 (6 bases). This CDR3 has 14 amino acids. Germline CDR1 reads SGHDT; CDR2 reads YYEEEE. V lost 4 bases, J lost 4 bases, and 12 bases lay in between. Based on the CDR3 plus reference TRBV5-6 and TRBJ2-1, the full variable domain is DAGVTQSPTHLIKTRGQQVTLRCSPKSGHDTVSWYQQALGQGPQFIFQYYEEEERQRGNFPDRFSGHQFPNYSSELNVNALLLGDSALYLCASSGTGRYNEQFFGPGTRLTVL.

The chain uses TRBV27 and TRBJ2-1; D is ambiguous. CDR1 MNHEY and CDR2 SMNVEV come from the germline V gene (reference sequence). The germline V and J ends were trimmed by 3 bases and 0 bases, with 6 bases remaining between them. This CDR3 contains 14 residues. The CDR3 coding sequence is TGTGCCAGCAGTTTTGGCGACTCCTACAATGAGCAGTTCTTC. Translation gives CASSFGDSYNEQFF.

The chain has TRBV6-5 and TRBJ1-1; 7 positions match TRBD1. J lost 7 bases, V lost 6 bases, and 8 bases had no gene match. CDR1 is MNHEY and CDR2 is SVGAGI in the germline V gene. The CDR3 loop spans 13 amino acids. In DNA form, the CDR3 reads TGTGCCAGCAGGGAGAACAGGGGAGGTGAAGCTTTCTTT. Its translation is CASRENRGGEAFF.

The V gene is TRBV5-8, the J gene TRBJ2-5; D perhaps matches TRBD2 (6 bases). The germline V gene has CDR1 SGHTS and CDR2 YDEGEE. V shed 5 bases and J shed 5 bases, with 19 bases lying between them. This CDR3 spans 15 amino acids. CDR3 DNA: TGTGCCAGCAGTCGAAACCGGGAGTATGGTGAGACCCAGTACTTC. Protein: CASSRNREYGETQYF.

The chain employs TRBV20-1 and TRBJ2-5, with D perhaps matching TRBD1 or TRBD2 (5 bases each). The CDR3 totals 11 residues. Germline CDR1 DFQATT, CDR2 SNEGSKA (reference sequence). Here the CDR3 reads CTLGVVETQYF. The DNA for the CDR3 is TGCACCTTGGGGGTAGTTGAGACCCAGTACTTC.

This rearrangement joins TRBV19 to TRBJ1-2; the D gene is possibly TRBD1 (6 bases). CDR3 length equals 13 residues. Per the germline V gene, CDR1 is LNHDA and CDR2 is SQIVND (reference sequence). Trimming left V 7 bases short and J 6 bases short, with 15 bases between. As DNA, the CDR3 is TGTGCCAGTACCCGGAACAGGGAGGATGGCTACACCTTC. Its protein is CASTRNREDGYTF.

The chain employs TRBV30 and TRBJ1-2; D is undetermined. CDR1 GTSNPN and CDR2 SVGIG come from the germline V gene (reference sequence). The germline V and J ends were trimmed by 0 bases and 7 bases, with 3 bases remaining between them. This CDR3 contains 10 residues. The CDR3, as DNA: TGTGCCTGGAGTGTACGTGGCTACACCTTC. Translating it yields CAWSVRGYTF.

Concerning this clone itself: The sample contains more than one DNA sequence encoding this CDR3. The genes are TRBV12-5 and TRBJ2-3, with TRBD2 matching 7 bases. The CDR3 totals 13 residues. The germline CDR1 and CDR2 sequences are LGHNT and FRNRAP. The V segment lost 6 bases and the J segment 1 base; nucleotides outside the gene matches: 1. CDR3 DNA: TGTGCTAGTGGAAGCGGGGGCACAGATACGCAGTATTTT. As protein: CASGSGGTDTQYF. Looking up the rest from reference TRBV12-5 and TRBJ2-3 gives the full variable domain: DARVTQTPRHKVTEMGQEVTMRCQPILGHNTVFWYRQTMMQGLELLAYFRNRAPLDDSGMPKDRFSAEMPDATLATLKIQPSEPRDSAVYFCASGSGGTDTQYFGPGTRLTVL.

The CDR3 here is CASSTLRRVTGELFF. The CDR3 DNA is TGTGCCAGCAGTACCCTGCGGAGGGTGACCGGGGAGCTGTTTTTT. V is TRBV28 and J is TRBJ2-2, with a weak D call TRBD2 (6 bases). The CDR3 runs to 15 residues. Per germline, CDR1 MDHEN and CDR2 SYDVKM. Trimming shortened V by 5 bases and J by 5 bases, and 15 bases separated the two germline ends.

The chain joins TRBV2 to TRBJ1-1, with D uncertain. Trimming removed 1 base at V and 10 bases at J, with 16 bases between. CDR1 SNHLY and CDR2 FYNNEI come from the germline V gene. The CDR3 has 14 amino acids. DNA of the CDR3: TGTGCCAGCAGTGAAGAAACATTCAGCCCTCGAGCTTTCTTT. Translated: CASSEETFSPRAFF.

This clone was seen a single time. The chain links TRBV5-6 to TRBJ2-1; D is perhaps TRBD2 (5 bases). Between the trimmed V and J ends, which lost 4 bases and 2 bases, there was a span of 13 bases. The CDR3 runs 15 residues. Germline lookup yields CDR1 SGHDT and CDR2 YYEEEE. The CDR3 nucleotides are TGTGCCAGCAGCACCCTAGCTTCAGCCTACAATGAGCAGTTCTTC. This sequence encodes CASSTLASAYNEQFF.

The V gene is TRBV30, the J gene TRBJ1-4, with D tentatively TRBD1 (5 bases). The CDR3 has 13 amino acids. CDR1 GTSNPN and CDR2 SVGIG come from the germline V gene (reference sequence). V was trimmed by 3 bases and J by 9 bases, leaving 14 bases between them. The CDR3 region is CAWSANSGKKLFF. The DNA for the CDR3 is TGTGCCTGGAGCGCGAACTCAGGGAAAAAACTGTTTTTT.

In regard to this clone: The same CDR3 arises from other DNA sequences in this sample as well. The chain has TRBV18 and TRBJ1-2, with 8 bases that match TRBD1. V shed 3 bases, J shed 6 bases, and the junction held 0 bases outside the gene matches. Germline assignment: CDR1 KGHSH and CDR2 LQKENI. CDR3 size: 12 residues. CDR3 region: CASSPDRDGYTF. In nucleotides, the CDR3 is TGTGCCAGCTCACCGGACAGGGATGGCTACACCTTC.

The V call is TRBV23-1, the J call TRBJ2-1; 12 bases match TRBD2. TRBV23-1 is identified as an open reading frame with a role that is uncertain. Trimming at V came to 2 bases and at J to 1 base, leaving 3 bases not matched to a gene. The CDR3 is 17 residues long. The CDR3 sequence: CASSQRTSGDSYNEQFF. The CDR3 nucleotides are TGCGCCAGCAGTCAACGGACTAGCGGGGATTCCTACAATGAGCAGTTCTTC.

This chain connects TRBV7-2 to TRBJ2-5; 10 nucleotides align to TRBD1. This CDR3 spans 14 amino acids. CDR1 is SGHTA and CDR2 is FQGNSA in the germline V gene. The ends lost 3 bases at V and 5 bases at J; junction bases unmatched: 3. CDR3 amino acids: CASSFWTGGETQYF. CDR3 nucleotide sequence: TGTGCCAGCAGCTTTTGGACAGGGGGGGAGACCCAGTACTTC.

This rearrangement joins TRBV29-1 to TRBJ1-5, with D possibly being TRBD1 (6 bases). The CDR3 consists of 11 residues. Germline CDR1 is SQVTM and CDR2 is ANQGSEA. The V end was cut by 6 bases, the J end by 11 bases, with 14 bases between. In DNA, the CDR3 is TGCAGCGTGGACAGTGGGAGGGCCCAGCATTTT. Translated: CSVDSGRAQHF.

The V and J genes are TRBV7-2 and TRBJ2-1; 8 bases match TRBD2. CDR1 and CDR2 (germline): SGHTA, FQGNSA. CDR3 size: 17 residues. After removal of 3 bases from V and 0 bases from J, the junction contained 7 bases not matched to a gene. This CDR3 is CASSLALADTSYNEQFF. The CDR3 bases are TGTGCCAGCAGCTTGGCACTAGCGGACACCTCCTACAATGAGCAGTTCTTC. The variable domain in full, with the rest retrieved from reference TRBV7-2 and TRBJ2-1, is GAGVSQSPSNKVTEKGKDVELRCDPISGHTALYWYRQSLGQGLEFLIYFQGNSAPDKSGLPSDRFSAERTGGSVSTLTIQRTQQEDSAVYLCASSLALADTSYNEQFFGPGTRLTVL.

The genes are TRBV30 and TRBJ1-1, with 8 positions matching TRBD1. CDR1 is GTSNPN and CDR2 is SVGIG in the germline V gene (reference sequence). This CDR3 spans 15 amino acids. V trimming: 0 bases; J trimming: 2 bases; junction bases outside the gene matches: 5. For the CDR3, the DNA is TGTGCCTGGAGTGTAGGGGACAGGATTAACACTGAAGCTTTCTTT. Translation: CAWSVGDRINTEAFF. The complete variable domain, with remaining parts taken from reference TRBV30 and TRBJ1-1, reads SQTIHQWPATLVQPVGSPLSLECTVEGTSNPNLYWYRQAAGRGLQLLFYSVGIGQISSEVPQNLSASRPQDRQFILSSKKLLLSDSGFYLCAWSVGDRINTEAFFGQGTRLTVV.